The 6 T cell receptor beta chains below all came from one sample that was sequenced in a study of T cells of healthy individuals. TCRdb ran MiXCR on the 5' RACE reads and lists one entry per CDR3 protein. Of around 63,000 distinct CDR3 sequences in the sample, about a sixth were seen once. The receptors originated from a human donor in good health.

The chain links TRBV18 to TRBJ2-3, with TRBD2 matching over 13 bases. Trimming cost V 2 bases and J 3 bases; bases outside gene matches: 11. The length of the CDR3 is 19 residues. The germline CDR1 and CDR2 sequences are KGHSH and LQKENI. CDR3 region: CASSPGIGGLAGLTDTQYF. The CDR3 DNA reads TGTGCCAGCTCACCAGGAATTGGGGGACTAGCGGGACTTACAGATACGCAGTATTTT.

Notes on this clonotype: Germline is not matched at one junction end, which may reflect a read error. The gene calls are TRBV12-3 or TRBV12-4 and TRBJ2-1, with TRBD1 as a possible D gene (6 bases). The CDR3 consists of 11 residues. This CDR3 is CASSLLQGLVF. CDR3 nucleotides: TGTGCCAGCAGTTTACTGCAGGGGTTGGTCTTC.

This clonotype was seen ten or more times. The V and J genes are TRBV28 and TRBJ2-1; 8 bases are a match to TRBD1. The CDR3 runs 16 residues. CDR1 is MDHEN and CDR2 is SYDVKM in the germline V gene. V was pared by 0 bases and J by 7 bases, with 8 bases of the junction left unmatched. The CDR3 reads CASSLWDGQGRNEQFF. CDR3 nucleotides: TGTGCCAGCAGTTTATGGGATGGACAGGGCCGGAATGAGCAGTTCTTC.

V usage is TRBV2 and J usage is TRBJ2-1, with TRBD1 identical over 9 bases. Trimming removed 7 bases from V and 0 bases from J; junction bases left unmatched: 10. Germline V gene sequence: CDR1 SNHLY, CDR2 FYNNEI. The CDR3 has 17 amino acids. The chain's CDR3 is CASTDTEDRGSYNEQFF. The CDR3 nucleotides are TGTGCCAGCACTGATACCGAGGACAGGGGCTCCTACAATGAGCAGTTCTTC.

V usage is TRBV6-5 and J usage is TRBJ1-1, with 8 bases aligning to TRBD1. CDR3 size: 15 residues. The junction had 4 bases not matched to a gene; V was cut back by 4 bases and J by 0 bases. Per the germline V gene, CDR1 is MNHEY and CDR2 is SVGAGI. This CDR3 reads CASSSWDRMNTEAFF. Written as DNA, the CDR3 is TGTGCCAGCAGTTCCTGGGACAGGATGAACACTGAAGCTTTCTTT.

This clonotype has a count of ten or more. The chain is built from TRBV4-2 and TRBJ2-7; D is perhaps TRBD2 (5 bases). This CDR3 contains 12 residues. Between the trimmed V and J ends, which lost 0 bases and 10 bases, there was a span of 10 bases. Germline CDR1 is LGHNA and CDR2 is YNFKEQ. The CDR3 DNA reads as TGTGCCAGCAGCCAAGATCCCGGGAATCAGTACTTC. Translating gives CASSQDPGNQYF.